The source of this T cell receptor (beta chain) is a study of T cells in tuberculosis. Study information: IGRA-negative adolescents, IGRA-positive adolescents with latent tuberculosis and adults with active tuberculosis formed this South African cohort. Findings of the study overall: Shorter CDR3-alpha in active tuberculosis partly drove smaller distances.

On this clone: Its antigen is not known.

The data were produced by immunoSEQ multiplex PCR, yet TCRdb's version contains in-frame clones alone and is incomplete. The table has about 40,000 clones, approximately 94% seen once. The CDR3 consists of 13 residues. Germline CDR1 and CDR2: MNHNS and SASEGT. Trimming stripped 6 bases from V and 1 base from J, with 9 bases between. Each clinical donor contributed on average about 92,000 T cells from unsorted cryopreserved PBMC. The source material was PBMCs. The V call is TRBV6-1, the J call TRBJ1-2; no reliable D call. This sequence was found in a donor between 10 and 29 years old with latent tuberculosis or without tuberculosis infection. Some clones in this sample may be carry-over from other donors' samples. The CDR3 DNA reads TGTGCCAGCAGGCTAAATATTAACTATGGCTACACCTTC. This codes for CASRLNINYGYTF.